The 25 T cell receptor beta chains reported below all come from one sample, sequenced in a study of shared clonotypes between healthy human individuals. Sequencing was performed with immunoSEQ multiplex PCR; in TCRdb, only in-frame clones are kept and a portion is missing. The sample contains 1.6 million or so clones, approximately 98.5% of which appear only once. The sample consisted of naive CD4+ T cells sorted from blood. Subset denoted: CD45RA+ positively selected. The origin of the receptors is a man aged 25-40 years in good health.

This clone was recorded once. The rearrangement uses TRBV12-5 and TRBJ2-1, with a possible D match to TRBD2 (6 bases). Germline V gene data show CDR1 as LGHNT and CDR2 as FRNRAP. This CDR3 region has 16 residues. The V end was cut by 6 bases, the J end by 0 bases, with 15 bases between. The CDR3 bases are TGTGCTAGTGGCCCTTTTAGCGGAAGCTCCTACAATGAGCAGTTCTTC. Translating gives CASGPFSGSSYNEQFF.

This chain connects TRBV9 to TRBJ2-3; TRBD2 matches 7 bases. CDR1 is SGDLS and CDR2 is YYNGEE in the germline V gene. The CDR3 totals 13 residues. The J segment lost 0 bases and the V segment lost 8 bases, leaving 3 bases of the junction unmatched. CDR3 DNA: TGTGCCAGTTCTAGCGGAAGCACAGATACGCAGTATTTT. Protein sequence: CASSSGSTDTQYF. The full variable domain, rest sourced from reference TRBV9 and TRBJ2-3, is DSGVTQTPKHLITATGQRVTLRCSPRSGDLSVYWYQQSLDQGLQFLIQYYNGEERAKGNILERFSAQQFPDLHSELNLSSLELGDSALYFCASSSGSTDTQYFGPGTRLTVL.

As to this clone: Different DNA sequences within this sample yield the same CDR3. The chain joins TRBV18 to TRBJ1-3; D remains ambiguous. CDR3 length: 13 amino acids. Per germline, CDR1 KGHSH and CDR2 LQKENI. V lost 2 bases, J lost 4 bases, and 6 bases lay in between. DNA for the CDR3: TGTGCCAGCTCACCAACGGAAGGAAACACCATATATTTT. Translated, it gives CASSPTEGNTIYF.

As concerns this clone: This sample includes further DNA sequences coding for the same CDR3. The chain employs TRBV18 and TRBJ2-5; the match to TRBD1 covers 8 bases. Trimming took 2 bases from V and 4 from J; bases not matched to a gene: 3. This CDR3 spans 14 amino acids. The germline gives CDR1 KGHSH, CDR2 LQKENI. The CDR3 DNA follows: TGTGCCAGCTCACCAACAGGGGGAGGAGAGACCCAGTACTTC. This translates into CASSPTGGGETQYF.

The V gene is TRBV6-1, the J gene TRBJ2-7; 8 bases map to TRBD1. V lost 6 bases, J lost 6 bases, and 10 bases stayed unmatched. CDR1 and CDR2 (germline): MNHNS, SASEGT. The CDR3 is 14 amino acids. The CDR3 spells CASSVMTGVSEQYF. CDR3 in DNA: TGTGCCAGCAGCGTCATGACAGGGGTGAGCGAGCAGTACTTC.

The chain joins TRBV6-5 to TRBJ2-6; no reliable D call. The V gene's germline CDR1 is MNHEY and CDR2 SVGAGI. V was clipped by 2 bases and J by 5 bases, with 7 bases between them. The CDR3 is made up of 14 amino acids. The CDR3 here is CASSYDWRANVLTF. Here the CDR3 DNA reads TGTGCCAGCAGTTACGATTGGCGGGCCAACGTCCTGACTTTC.

V is TRBV6-4 and J is TRBJ1-2, with 7 nucleotides matching TRBD1. CDR1 and CDR2 (germline): MRHNA, SNTAGT. The V and J ends lost 0 bases and 2 bases, in that order; junction bases with no gene match: 12. The CDR3 extends over 18 amino acids. CDR3 bases: TGTGCCAGCAGTGACTCGACGGAGGGGGCAGCGGCGAACTATGGCTACACCTTC. This translates into CASSDSTEGAAANYGYTF.

The V call is TRBV29-1, the J call TRBJ2-3; tentative D call: TRBD2 (6 bases). Looked up from germline, CDR1 is SQVTM and CDR2 is ANQGSEA. Trimming left V 8 bases short and J 0 bases short, with 15 bases between. The CDR3 consists of 14 residues. CDR3 coding DNA: TGCAGCCCACGACTAGGGAGCAGCACAGATACGCAGTATTTT. Protein: CSPRLGSSTDTQYF.

The chain uses TRBV4-3 and TRBJ2-3; D may be TRBD1 (6 bases). Germline lookup yields CDR1 LGHNA and CDR2 YSLEER. Trimming left V 4 bases short and J 6 bases short, with 26 bases between. The CDR3 runs 18 residues. The CDR3 protein is CASSPGVGQAQVLDTQYF. CDR3 DNA sequence: TGCGCCAGCAGCCCAGGGGTTGGGCAGGCCCAGGTTTTGGATACGCAGTATTTT.

This sequence joins TRBV11-2 and TRBJ1-3, with TRBD1 matching 8 bases. Germline lookup yields CDR1 SGHAT and CDR2 FQNNGV. The ends lost 5 bases at V and 5 bases at J; junction bases unmatched: 11. The CDR3 length is 16 residues. CDR3 bases: TGTGCCAGCAGCACGGAACGACAGGGGTTTCGAAACACCATATATTTT. This encodes CASSTERQGFRNTIYF.

The chain couples TRBV28 to TRBJ1-2; D is uncertain. This CDR3 region has 16 residues. Germline V gives CDR1 MDHEN, CDR2 SYDVKM. Trimming stripped 5 bases from V and 4 bases from J, with 20 bases between. This CDR3 is CASSTPPPGNTYGYTF. In DNA, the CDR3 is TGTGCCAGCAGTACGCCCCCCCCCGGAAACACCTATGGCTACACCTTC.

The chain combines TRBV10-2 with TRBJ2-1, with D maybe TRBD1 (5 bases). The length of the CDR3 is 15 residues. V lost 7 bases and J lost 8, with 21 bases in between. Germline-derived CDR1 and CDR2 are WSHSY and SAAADI. CDR3 sequence reads: CASIQTASGRDEQFF. The CDR3 nucleotides read TGCGCCAGCATCCAGACAGCCTCCGGGCGCGATGAGCAGTTCTTC.

This rearrangement joins TRBV10-3 to TRBJ1-5; the D is unclear. Germline CDR1 ENHRY, CDR2 SYGVKD. CDR3 size: 13 residues. Trimming stripped 2 bases from V and 11 bases from J, with 13 bases between. The CDR3 here is CAISEGVGETQHF. In DNA form, the CDR3 reads TGTGCCATCAGTGAGGGGGTAGGCGAGACCCAGCATTTT.

This clone was detected only once. This chain uses TRBV4-3 with TRBJ2-1; D perhaps matches TRBD1 (6 bases). The length of the CDR3 is 14 residues. CDR1 LGHNA and CDR2 YSLEER come from the germline V gene. Trimming shortened V by 2 bases and J by 4 bases, and 9 bases separated the two germline ends. The CDR3 is CASSQPGQYNEQFF. Here the CDR3 DNA reads TGCGCCAGCAGCCAACCCGGACAGTACAATGAGCAGTTCTTC.

This sequence joins TRBV18 and TRBJ2-2; D unresolved. CDR1 and CDR2 from the germline V gene are KGHSH and LQKENI. Trimming removed 2 bases from V and 6 bases from J, with 19 bases in between. The CDR3 length is 17 residues. The CDR3 sequence is CASSPWSLLTRSGELFF. CDR3 nucleotides: TGTGCCAGCTCACCATGGAGTTTACTTACAAGATCCGGGGAGCTGTTTTTT.

The genes are TRBV6-5 and TRBJ2-5; weak D call: TRBD1 (5 bases). The CDR3 extends over 10 amino acids. The germline CDR1 and CDR2 sequences are MNHEY and SVGAGI. V lost 8 bases to trimming and J lost 9 bases, with 10 bases between them. CDR3 sequence (DNA): TGTGCCAGCGGTCTAGGGGCCCAGTACTTC. Translated: CASGLGAQYF.

The chain employs TRBV5-8 and TRBJ1-4; the D gene is possibly TRBD1 (5 bases). Trimming pared 4 bases from V and 8 bases from J, leaving 24 bases between. CDR3 length: 17 amino acids. Germline assignment: CDR1 SGHTS and CDR2 YDEGEE. CDR3 coding DNA: TGTGCCAGCAGCGTCGAGGGACCCTACTCCGGAGAGGAAAAACTGTTTTTT. Translated: CASSVEGPYSGEEKLFF.

The CDR3 loop is CASSRGASEGNTIYF. DNA of the CDR3: TGTGCCAGTAGTAGGGGGGCCTCGGAAGGAAACACCATATATTTT. The V call is TRBV19, the J call TRBJ1-3; D might be TRBD1 (6 bases). The ends were cut back, 4 bases at V and 4 bases at J, with 14 bases in the middle. The CDR3 is made up of 15 amino acids. CDR1 is LNHDA and CDR2 is SQIVND in the germline V gene (reference sequence). The complete variable domain, with remaining parts taken from reference TRBV19 and TRBJ1-3, reads DGGITQSPKYLFRKEGQNVTLSCEQNLNHDAMYWYRQDPGQGLRLIYYSQIVNDFQKGDIAEGYSVSREKKESFPLTVTSAQKNPTAFYLCASSRGASEGNTIYFGEGSWLTVV.

The V and J genes are TRBV10-2 and TRBJ2-1; 7 bases agree with TRBD1. This CDR3 is 15 amino acids long. V lost 2 bases, J lost 6 bases, and 7 bases stayed unmatched. Looked up from germline, CDR1 is WSHSY and CDR2 is SAAADI. CDR3 sequence reads: CASSEGQAIPNEQFF. CDR3 nucleotides: TGCGCCAGCAGTGAGGGACAGGCAATCCCCAATGAGCAGTTCTTC.

This chain connects TRBV20-1 to TRBJ2-1, with D hard to call. Germline assignment: CDR1 DFQATT and CDR2 SNEGSKA (reference sequence). The CDR3 has 10 amino acids. V lost 6 bases to trimming and J lost 10 bases, with 10 bases between them. As DNA, the CDR3 is TGCAGTGCCCACTTCAGGGAGCAGTTCTTC. It is translated as CSAHFREQFF.

The gene calls are TRBV4-1 and TRBJ1-2; D call uncertain. The CDR3 sequence is 14 residues long. Trimming took off 4 bases at V and 6 bases at J, with 15 bases between the two ends. Germline assignment: CDR1 MGHRA and CDR2 YSYEKL. The DNA for the CDR3 is TGCGCCAGCAGCCCGGGAACCCCAAGGAATGGCTACACCTTC. Its translation: CASSPGTPRNGYTF.

Details on this clone: Other DNA sequences of this sample code for an identical CDR3. V gene TRBV28 combines with J gene TRBJ1-2, with D uncertain. The CDR3 length is 12 residues. CDR1 MDHEN and CDR2 SYDVKM come from the germline V gene. Trimming left V 2 bases short and J 4 bases short, with 5 bases between. The CDR3 loop reads CASSLDGYGYTF. CDR3 DNA sequence: TGTGCCAGCAGTTTAGACGGCTATGGCTACACCTTC.

The chain recombines TRBV2 with TRBJ1-3, with D maybe TRBD1 (5 bases). Germline V gene lookup returns CDR1 SNHLY and CDR2 FYNNEI. The CDR3 runs to 12 residues. V was clipped by 9 bases and J by 2 bases, with 8 bases between them. The CDR3 loop is CARTVTGNTIYF. In nucleotides, the CDR3 is TGTGCCAGGACAGTAACTGGAAACACCATATATTTT. Filled out from reference TRBV2 and TRBJ1-3, the complete variable domain reads EPEVTQTPSHQVTQMGQEVILRCVPISNHLYFYWYRQILGQKVEFLVSFYNNEISEKSEIFDDQFSVERPDGSNFTLKIRSTKLEDSAMYFCARTVTGNTIYFGEGSWLTVV.

On this clone itself: This CDR3 is also generated by other DNA sequences in the sample. V is TRBV27 and J is TRBJ1-5, with 7 nucleotides matching TRBD1. J lost 4 bases, V lost 6 bases, and 3 bases had no gene match. The germline V gene encodes CDR1 MNHEY and CDR2 SMNVEV (reference sequence). The CDR3 is 13 residues long. This chain's CDR3 is CASRSRGNQPQHF. CDR3 DNA sequence: TGTGCCAGCAGATCCAGGGGGAATCAGCCCCAGCATTTT.

The V call is TRBV28, the J call TRBJ1-4, with 7 bases fitting TRBD1. From germline, CDR1 is MDHEN and CDR2 SYDVKM. This CDR3 has 16 residues. V shed 4 bases and J 5 bases; nucleotides not matched to a gene: 10. Here the CDR3 DNA reads TGTGCCAGCAGTTCCTGGACAGGAGATGGGAATGAAAAACTGTTTTTT. This codes for CASSSWTGDGNEKLFF.